Listed here is a single T cell receptor beta chain. Its matching antigen is unknown. This sample is drawn from a study of cytomegalovirus exposure and HLA in healthy donors. Background on the study: Per a later analysis, the approximately 690 first-cohort and approximately 120 validation repertoires shared one platform.

Findings and caveats of the study: The study listed roughly 160 cytomegalovirus-associated TCR beta chains. The CMV antigen specificity of three CMV-associated chains was confirmed through in vitro analysis.

Profiling relied on immunoSEQ multiplex PCR, and the TCRdb table lists in-frame clones only, not all of them. This sample yields about 120,000 clones, of which roughly 84% are seen a single time; 2.1% belongs to the top ten. The length of the CDR3 is 12 residues. The sequence derives from a woman aged 25-40 years in good health and CMV-seronegative. This chain links TRBV21-1 with TRBJ2-1; the D call in the table, TRBD2, was not verified against the DNA. TRBV21-1 is a pseudogene segment. Sequencing used PBMCs. The CDR3 DNA reads TGTGCCAGCAGCAAGGGACTAAATGAGCAGTTCTTC. It yields the protein CASSKGLNEQFF.